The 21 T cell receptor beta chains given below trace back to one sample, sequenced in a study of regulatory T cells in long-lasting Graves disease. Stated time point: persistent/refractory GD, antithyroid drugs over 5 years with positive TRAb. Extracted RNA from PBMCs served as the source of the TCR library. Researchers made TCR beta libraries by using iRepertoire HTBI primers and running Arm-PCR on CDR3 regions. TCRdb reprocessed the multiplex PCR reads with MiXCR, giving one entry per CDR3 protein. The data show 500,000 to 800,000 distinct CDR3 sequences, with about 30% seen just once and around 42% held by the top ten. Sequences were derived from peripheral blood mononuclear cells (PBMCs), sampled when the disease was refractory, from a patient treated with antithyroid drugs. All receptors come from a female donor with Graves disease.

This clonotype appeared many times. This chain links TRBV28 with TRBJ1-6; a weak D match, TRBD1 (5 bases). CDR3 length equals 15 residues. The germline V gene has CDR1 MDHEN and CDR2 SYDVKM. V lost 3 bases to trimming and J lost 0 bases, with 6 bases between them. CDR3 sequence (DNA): TGTGCCAGCAGTTTGGGGCCCTCCTATAATTCACCCCTCCACTTT. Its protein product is CASSLGPSYNSPLHF.

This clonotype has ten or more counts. The CDR3 nucleotides are TGTGCCAGCAGTGAAGCGCCTCACAGGGGGGTGAACACTGAAGCTTTCTTT. Encoded protein: CASSEAPHRGVNTEAFF. This chain connects TRBV6-1 to TRBJ1-1; 8 bases are a match to TRBD1. This CDR3 spans 17 amino acids. The ends lost 0 bases at V and 0 bases at J; junction bases unmatched: 6. Germline V lookup: CDR1 MNHNS, CDR2 SASEGT.

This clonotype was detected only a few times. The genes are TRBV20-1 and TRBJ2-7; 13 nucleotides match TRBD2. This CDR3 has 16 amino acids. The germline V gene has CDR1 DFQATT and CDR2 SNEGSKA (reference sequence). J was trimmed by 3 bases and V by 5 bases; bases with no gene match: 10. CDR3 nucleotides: TGCAGTGCTGAGGGGCCTGGACTAGCGGGAGACTACGAGCAGTACTTC. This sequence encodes CSAEGPGLAGDYEQYF.

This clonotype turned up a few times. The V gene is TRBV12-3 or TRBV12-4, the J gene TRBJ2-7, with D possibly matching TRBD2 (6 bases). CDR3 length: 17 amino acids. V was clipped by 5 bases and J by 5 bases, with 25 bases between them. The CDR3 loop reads CASSPHRDLGLPHEQYF. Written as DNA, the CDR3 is TGTGCCAGCAGTCCGCACCGGGACTTAGGATTGCCCCACGAGCAGTACTTC.

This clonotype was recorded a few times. The CDR3 DNA is TGTGCCAGCAGCCAAGACAGGGGGCGCAATGAGCAGTTCTTC. Encoded protein: CASSQDRGRNEQFF. V usage is TRBV3-1 and J usage is TRBJ2-1; TRBD1 matches at 8 bases. The germline gives CDR1 LGHDT, CDR2 YNNKEL (reference sequence). The CDR3 runs 14 residues. V lost 0 bases to trimming and J lost 6 bases; unmatched junction nucleotides: 1.

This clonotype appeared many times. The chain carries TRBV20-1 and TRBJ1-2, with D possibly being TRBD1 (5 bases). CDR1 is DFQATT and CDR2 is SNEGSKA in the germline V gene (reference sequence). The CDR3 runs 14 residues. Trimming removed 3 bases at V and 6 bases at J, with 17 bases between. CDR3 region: CSASIFPGGDGYTF. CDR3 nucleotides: TGCAGTGCTAGCATATTCCCCGGGGGGGATGGCTACACCTTC.

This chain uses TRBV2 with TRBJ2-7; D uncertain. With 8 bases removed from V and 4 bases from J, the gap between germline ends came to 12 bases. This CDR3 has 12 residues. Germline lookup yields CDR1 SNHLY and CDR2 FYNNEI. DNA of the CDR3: TGTGCCAGCTTGGTGAGCGATTACGAGCAGTACTTC. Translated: CASLVSDYEQYF.

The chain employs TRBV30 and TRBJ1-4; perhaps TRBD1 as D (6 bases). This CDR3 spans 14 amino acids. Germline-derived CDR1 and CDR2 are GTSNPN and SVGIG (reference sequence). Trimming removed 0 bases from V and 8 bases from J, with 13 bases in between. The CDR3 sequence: CAWSVGRGREKLFF. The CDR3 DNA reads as TGTGCCTGGAGTGTAGGCAGGGGCCGCGAAAAACTGTTTTTT.

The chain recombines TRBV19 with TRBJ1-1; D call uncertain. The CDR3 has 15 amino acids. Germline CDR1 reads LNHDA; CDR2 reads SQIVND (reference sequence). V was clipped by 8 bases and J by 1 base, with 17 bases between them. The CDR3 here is CASRGPSRPNTEAFF. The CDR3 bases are TGTGCCAGTCGTGGGCCCTCCCGTCCGAACACTGAAGCTTTCTTT.

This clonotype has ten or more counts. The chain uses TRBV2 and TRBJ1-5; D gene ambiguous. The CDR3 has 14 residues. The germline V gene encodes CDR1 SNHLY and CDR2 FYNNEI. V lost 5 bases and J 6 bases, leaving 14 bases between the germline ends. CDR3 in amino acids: CASSPDELLQPQHF. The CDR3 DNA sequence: TGTGCCAGCAGTCCGGATGAACTACTTCAGCCCCAGCATTTT.

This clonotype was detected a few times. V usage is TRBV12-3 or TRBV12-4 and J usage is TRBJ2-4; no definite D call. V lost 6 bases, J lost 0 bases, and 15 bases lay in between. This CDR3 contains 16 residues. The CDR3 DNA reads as TGTGCCAGCAGCCCAGACTCGAAGCAAGCCAAAAACATTCAGTACTTC. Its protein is CASSPDSKQAKNIQYF.

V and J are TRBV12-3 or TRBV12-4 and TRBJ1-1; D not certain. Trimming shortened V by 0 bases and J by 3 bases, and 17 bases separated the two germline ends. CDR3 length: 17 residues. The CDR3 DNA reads TGTGCCAGCAGTTTAGCGGGCCAGTTTTACACATACACTGAAGCTTTCTTT. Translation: CASSLAGQFYTYTEAFF.

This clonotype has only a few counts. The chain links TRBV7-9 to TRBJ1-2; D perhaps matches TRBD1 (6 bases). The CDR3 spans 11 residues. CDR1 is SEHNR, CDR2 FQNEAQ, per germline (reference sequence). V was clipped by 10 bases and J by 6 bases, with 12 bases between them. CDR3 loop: CAIRGGDGYTF. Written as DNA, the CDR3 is TGTGCCATCAGGGGAGGGGATGGCTACACCTTC.

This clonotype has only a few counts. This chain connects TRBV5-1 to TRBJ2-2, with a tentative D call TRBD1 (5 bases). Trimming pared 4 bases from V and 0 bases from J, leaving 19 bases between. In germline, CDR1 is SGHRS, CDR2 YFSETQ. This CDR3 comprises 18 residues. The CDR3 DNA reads TGCGCCAGCAGCCTAAACCCGACAGTACTTGCGAACACCGGGGAGCTGTTTTTT. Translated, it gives CASSLNPTVLANTGELFF.

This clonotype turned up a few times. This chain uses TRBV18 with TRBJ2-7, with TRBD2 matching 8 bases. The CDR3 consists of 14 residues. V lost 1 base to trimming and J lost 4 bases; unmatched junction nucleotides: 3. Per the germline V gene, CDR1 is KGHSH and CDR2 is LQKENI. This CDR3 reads CASSPQTSAYEQYF. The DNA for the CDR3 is TGTGCCAGCTCACCACAGACTAGCGCTTACGAGCAGTACTTC.

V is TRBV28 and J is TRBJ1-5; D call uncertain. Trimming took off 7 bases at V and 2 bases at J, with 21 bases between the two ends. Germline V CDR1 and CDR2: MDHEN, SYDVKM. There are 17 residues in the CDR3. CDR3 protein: CASTLPPGSTGNQPQHF. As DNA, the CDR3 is TGTGCCAGCACCCTTCCACCGGGGAGTACCGGCAATCAGCCCCAGCATTTT.

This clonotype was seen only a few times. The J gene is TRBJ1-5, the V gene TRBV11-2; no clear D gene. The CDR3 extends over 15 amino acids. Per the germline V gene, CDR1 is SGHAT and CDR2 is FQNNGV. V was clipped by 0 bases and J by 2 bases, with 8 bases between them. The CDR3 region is CASSLDRKGNQPQHF. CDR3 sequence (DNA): TGTGCCAGCAGCTTAGACAGAAAAGGCAATCAGCCCCAGCATTTT.

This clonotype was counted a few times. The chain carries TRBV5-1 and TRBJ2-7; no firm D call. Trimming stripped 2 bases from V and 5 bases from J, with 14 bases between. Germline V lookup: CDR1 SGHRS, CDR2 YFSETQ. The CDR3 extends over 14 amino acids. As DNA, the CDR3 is TGCGCCAGCAGCTTAAACCCCCCGGGTGACGAGCAGTACTTC. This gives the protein CASSLNPPGDEQYF. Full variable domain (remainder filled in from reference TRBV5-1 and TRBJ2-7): KAGVTQTPRYLIKTRGQQVTLSCSPISGHRSVSWYQQTPGQGLQFLFEYFSETQRNKGNFPGRFSGRQFSNSRSEMNVSTLELGDSALYLCASSLNPPGDEQYFGPGTRLTVT.

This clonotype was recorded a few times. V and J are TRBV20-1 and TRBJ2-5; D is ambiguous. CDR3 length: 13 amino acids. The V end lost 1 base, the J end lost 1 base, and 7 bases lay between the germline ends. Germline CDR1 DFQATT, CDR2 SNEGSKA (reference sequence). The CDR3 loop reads CSARGEAQETQYF. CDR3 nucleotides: TGCAGTGCTAGAGGTGAAGCCCAAGAGACCCAGTACTTC.

CDR3 region: CASSGGTGLTYEQYF. The CDR3 nucleotides read TGTGCCAGCAGCGGGGGGACAGGGTTAACCTACGAGCAGTACTTC. The rearrangement links TRBV7-9 to TRBJ2-7; 9 nucleotides match TRBD1. Losses at the gene ends were 5 bases for V and 2 bases for J; bases not matched to a gene: 7. In germline, CDR1 is SEHNR, CDR2 FQNEAQ (reference sequence). The CDR3 has 15 residues.

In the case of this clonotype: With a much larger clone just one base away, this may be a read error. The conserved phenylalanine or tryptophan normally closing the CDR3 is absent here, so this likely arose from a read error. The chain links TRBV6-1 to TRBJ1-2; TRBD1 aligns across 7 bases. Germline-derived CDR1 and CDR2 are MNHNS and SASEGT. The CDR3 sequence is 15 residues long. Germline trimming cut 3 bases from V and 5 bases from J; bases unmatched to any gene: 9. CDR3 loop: CASSEEGDSPYGYTI. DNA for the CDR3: TGTGCCAGCAGTGAGGAGGGGGACAGTCCATATGGCTACACCATC.